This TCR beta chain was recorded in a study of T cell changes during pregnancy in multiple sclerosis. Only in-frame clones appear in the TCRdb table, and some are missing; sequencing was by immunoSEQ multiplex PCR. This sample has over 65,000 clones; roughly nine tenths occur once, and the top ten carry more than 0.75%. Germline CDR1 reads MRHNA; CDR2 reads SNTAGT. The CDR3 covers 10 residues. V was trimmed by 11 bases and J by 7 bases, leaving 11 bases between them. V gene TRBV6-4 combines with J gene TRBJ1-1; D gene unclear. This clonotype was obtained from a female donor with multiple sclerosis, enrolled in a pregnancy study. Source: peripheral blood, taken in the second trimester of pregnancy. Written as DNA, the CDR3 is TGTGCCGGAGCAAAGCTTGAAGCTTTCTTT. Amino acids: CAGAKLEAFF.